The 27 T cell receptor beta chains below were found in one sample sequenced in a study of identifying expanded T cells in peripheral blood. TCRdb's table, derived via immunoSEQ multiplex PCR, lists solely in-frame clones and lacks some. In the table there are about 90,000 clones, 86% of which are singletons. Sequenced: blood. All receptors come from a person aged 18-70 years in good health.

The chain joins TRBV9 to TRBJ1-6; 7 nucleotides match TRBD1. CDR1 SGDLS and CDR2 YYNGEE come from the germline V gene. Trimming removed 4 bases from V and 7 bases from J; junction bases left unmatched: 8. The CDR3 extends over 15 amino acids. For the CDR3, the DNA is TGTGCCAGCAGCCCAGCGACAGGGTACAATTCACCCCTCCACTTT. It codes for CASSPATGYNSPLHF. Variable domain in full (rest from reference TRBV9 and TRBJ1-6): DSGVTQTPKHLITATGQRVTLRCSPRSGDLSVYWYQQSLDQGLQFLIQYYNGEERAKGNILERFSAQQFPDLHSELNLSSLELGDSALYFCASSPATGYNSPLHFGNGTRLTVT.

V usage is TRBV5-4 and J usage is TRBJ2-7; D is undetermined. Germline V CDR1 and CDR2: SGHNT, YYREEE (reference sequence). The CDR3 sequence is 12 residues long. V lost 0 bases to trimming and J lost 4 bases, with 5 bases between them. CDR3 protein: CASSLEAYEQYF. CDR3 nucleotide sequence: TGTGCCAGCAGCTTGGAGGCGTACGAGCAGTACTTC.

This chain connects TRBV18 to TRBJ1-1; D may be TRBD1 (5 bases). The ends were cut back, 4 bases at V and 2 bases at J, with 8 bases in the middle. The germline V gene encodes CDR1 KGHSH and CDR2 LQKENI. The CDR3 covers 13 residues. The CDR3 here is CASSRDSNTEAFF. CDR3 sequence (DNA): TGTGCCAGCTCACGTGACAGCAACACTGAAGCTTTCTTT.

The V and J genes are TRBV7-9 and TRBJ1-1; unclear D gene. The CDR3 covers 19 residues. Germline lookup yields CDR1 SEHNR and CDR2 FQNEAQ (reference sequence). The V end was cut by 3 bases, the J end by 5 bases, with 28 bases between. The CDR3 DNA reads TGTGCCAGCAGCTTCTTTAAGGTCTCAGCCTGGGCCAGGCGGACTGAAGCTTTCTTT. Its translation is CASSFFKVSAWARRTEAFF.

The chain combines TRBV9 with TRBJ2-7, with 11 bases that match TRBD1. Germline lookup yields CDR1 SGDLS and CDR2 YYNGEE. Germline trimming cut 0 bases from V and 7 bases from J; bases unmatched to any gene: 3. The CDR3 has 14 residues. CDR3 protein: CASSVGTGGEEQYF. The DNA for the CDR3 is TGTGCCAGCAGCGTAGGGACAGGGGGCGAGGAGCAGTACTTC.

The rearrangement links TRBV2 to TRBJ2-4, with D possibly matching TRBD2 (5 bases). The CDR3 is made up of 14 amino acids. Germline values: CDR1 SNHLY, CDR2 FYNNEI. Trimming pared 4 bases from V and 7 bases from J, leaving 14 bases between. Written as DNA, the CDR3 is TGTGCCAGCAGTGGATGGAGGCAGAGGAACATTCAGTACTTC. As protein: CASSGWRQRNIQYF.

The chain couples TRBV13 to TRBJ1-1; D remains unclear. The CDR3 spans 14 residues. Trimming removed 5 bases from V and 2 bases from J, with 12 bases in between. CDR1 PRHDT and CDR2 FYEKMQ come from the germline V gene (reference sequence). CDR3 bases: TGTGCCAGCAGCCTACAGAAAATTAACACTGAAGCTTTCTTT. It translates to CASSLQKINTEAFF.

The chain combines TRBV11-2 with TRBJ2-5; 9 nucleotides match TRBD2. V shed 7 bases and J 0 bases; nucleotides not matched to a gene: 6. Per the germline V gene, CDR1 is SGHAT and CDR2 is FQNNGV. There are 15 residues in the CDR3. CDR3 bases: TGTGCCAGCACTAGGCGGGGGGGGTACCAAGAGACCCAGTACTTC. The encoded protein is CASTRRGGYQETQYF. Based on the CDR3 plus reference TRBV11-2 and TRBJ2-5, the full variable domain is EAGVAQSPRYKIIEKRQSVAFWCNPISGHATLYWYQQILGQGPKLLIQFQNNGVVDDSQLPKDRFSAERLKGVDSTLKIQPAKLEDSAVYLCASTRRGGYQETQYFGPGTRLLVL.

This chain links TRBV10-3 with TRBJ2-1; 8 nucleotides match TRBD1. CDR1 ENHRY and CDR2 SYGVKD come from the germline V gene. The CDR3 totals 16 residues. The V gene end was trimmed by 5 bases and the J gene end by 2 bases; junction bases not matched to a gene: 8. The CDR3 DNA sequence: TGTGCCATCAGTCCGCGACAGGGGCAAACCTACAATGAGCAGTTCTTC. It specifies CAISPRQGQTYNEQFF.

This clone has a single count. The V gene is TRBV7-9, the J gene TRBJ1-1, with D uncertain. The CDR3 consists of 13 residues. The V end lost 3 bases, the J end lost 6 bases, and 11 bases lay between the germline ends. CDR1 and CDR2 from the germline V gene are SEHNR and FQNEAQ (reference sequence). CDR3 in amino acids: CASSFPPLAEAFF. The CDR3 nucleotides are TGTGCCAGCAGCTTCCCACCGCTGGCTGAAGCTTTCTTT. Full variable domain (missing parts from reference TRBV7-9 and TRBJ1-1): DTGVSQNPRHKITKRGQNVTFRCDPISEHNRLYWYRQTLGQGPEFLTYFQNEAQLEKSRLLSDRFSAERPKGSFSTLEIQRTEQGDSAMYLCASSFPPLAEAFFGQGTRLTVV.

This clone is a singleton in its sample. CDR3 amino acids: CASSSPRGQINQETQYF. The CDR3 bases are TGCGCCAGCAGCTCCCCTAGGGGACAAATAAACCAAGAGACCCAGTACTTC. V gene TRBV5-1 combines with J gene TRBJ2-5; maybe TRBD1 (6 bases). CDR1 SGHRS and CDR2 YFSETQ come from the germline V gene. The V and J ends lost 3 bases and 0 bases respectively, with 18 bases between them. The CDR3 covers 17 residues.

This chain joins TRBV7-2 and TRBJ2-7, with a weak D call TRBD2 (6 bases). The CDR3 contains 14 residues. Germline V CDR1 and CDR2: SGHTA, FQGNSA. The germline V and J ends were trimmed by 4 bases and 3 bases, with 13 bases remaining between them. For the CDR3, the DNA is TGTGCCAGCAGCTCCGCCGGGAGCAACTACGAGCAGTACTTC. It yields the protein CASSSAGSNYEQYF. The full variable domain, its missing parts supplied by reference TRBV7-2 and TRBJ2-7, is GAGVSQSPSNKVTEKGKDVELRCDPISGHTALYWYRQSLGQGLEFLIYFQGNSAPDKSGLPSDRFSAERTGGSVSTLTIQRTQQEDSAVYLCASSSAGSNYEQYFGPGTRLTVT.

This CDR3 reads CASSFGLAGGSSYNEQFF. The CDR3 DNA sequence: TGTGCCAGCAGCTTCGGACTAGCGGGGGGCAGCTCCTACAATGAGCAGTTCTTC. This chain joins TRBV7-9 and TRBJ2-1; 14 bases align to TRBD2. V lost 3 bases, J lost 0 bases, and 4 bases stayed unmatched. The CDR3 sequence is 18 residues long. Germline CDR1 reads SEHNR; CDR2 reads FQNEAQ (reference sequence).

The gene calls are TRBV5-4 and TRBJ1-2; the match to TRBD1 covers 7 bases. The CDR3 sequence is 16 residues long. The junction had 10 bases not matched to a gene; V was cut back by 5 bases and J by 0 bases. Germline V gene lookup returns CDR1 SGHNT and CDR2 YYREEE (reference sequence). The CDR3: CASRGRGGSSNYGYTF. CDR3 bases: TGTGCCAGCAGGGGCAGGGGGGGATCCTCTAACTATGGCTACACCTTC.

The chain uses TRBV5-1 and TRBJ1-2; 8 nucleotides align to TRBD1. Germline V CDR1 and CDR2: SGHRS, YFSETQ. V trimming: 4 bases; J trimming: 5 bases; junction bases outside the gene matches: 7. The CDR3 covers 14 residues. The CDR3 nucleotides are TGCGCCAGCAGCCCGGACAGGGCCCTTTATGGCTACACCTTC. Protein sequence: CASSPDRALYGYTF. Full variable domain (outside the CDR3, taken from reference TRBV5-1 and TRBJ1-2): KAGVTQTPRYLIKTRGQQVTLSCSPISGHRSVSWYQQTPGQGLQFLFEYFSETQRNKGNFPGRFSGRQFSNSRSEMNVSTLELGDSALYLCASSPDRALYGYTFGSGTRLTVV.

The V call is TRBV7-2, the J call TRBJ1-2; D is unresolved. Germline assignment: CDR1 SGHTA and CDR2 FQGNSA. Trimming stripped 1 base from V and 3 bases from J, with 15 bases between. CDR3 size: 16 residues. The DNA of the CDR3 is TGTGCCAGCAGCTTAGGCAGCGCCCAGCTCGACTATGGCTACACCTTC. Protein product: CASSLGSAQLDYGYTF.

The chain is built from TRBV4-3 and TRBJ1-1, with 10 nucleotides matching TRBD1. This CDR3 comprises 16 residues. Germline CDR1 is LGHNA and CDR2 is YSLEER. V dropped 4 bases and J dropped 4; count of bases not matched to a gene: 9. This CDR3 reads CASSLRTGGVTTEAFF. The CDR3, as DNA: TGCGCCAGCAGCCTCCGGACAGGGGGAGTAACCACTGAAGCTTTCTTT.

V usage is TRBV7-9 and J usage is TRBJ1-3; the match to TRBD1 covers 10 bases. Germline CDR1 is SEHNR and CDR2 is FQNEAQ (reference sequence). J gave up 3 bases and V 4 bases, and 6 bases lay outside the gene matches. The CDR3 is 16 residues long. Here the CDR3 reads CASSSGTGEVGNTIYF. The CDR3 DNA is TGTGCCAGCAGCTCTGGGACAGGGGAGGTTGGAAACACCATATATTTT.

V and J are TRBV2 and TRBJ1-6; possible D gene TRBD1, 5 bases. The V end lost 7 bases, the J end lost 6 bases, and 10 bases lay between the germline ends. From germline, CDR1 is SNHLY and CDR2 FYNNEI. This CDR3 contains 13 residues. The CDR3 region has the DNA TGTGCCAGCACCCGACAGACTAATTCACCCCTCCACTTT. This encodes CASTRQTNSPLHF.

This sequence joins TRBV6-6 and TRBJ1-1, with 7 nucleotides matching TRBD1. The CDR3 spans 15 residues. V shed 2 bases, J shed 0 bases, and the junction held 3 bases outside the gene matches. Germline loops: CDR1 MNHNY, CDR2 SVGAGI (reference sequence). The CDR3 spells CASSYLGQVNTEAFF. CDR3 DNA sequence: TGTGCCAGCAGTTACCTCGGACAGGTGAACACTGAAGCTTTCTTT.

This clone has more than one count but fewer than ten. The CDR3 protein is CASSQITGDTEAFF. CDR3 nucleotide sequence: TGTGCCAGCAGCCAAATTACAGGAGACACTGAAGCTTTCTTT. V is TRBV14 and J is TRBJ1-1, with D tentatively TRBD1 (5 bases). Germline V CDR1 and CDR2: SGHDN, FVKESK. Between the trimmed V and J ends, which lost 2 bases and 3 bases, there was a span of 10 bases. This CDR3 is 14 amino acids long.

This clone has only a few counts. Written as DNA, the CDR3 is TGTGCCAGCAGCTTACCGGTCCGGAGGGTCCTGTACAATGAGCAGTTCTTC. It is translated as CASSLPVRRVLYNEQFF. The gene calls are TRBV7-8 and TRBJ2-1; weak D call: TRBD2 (6 bases). The V gene lost 2 bases and the J gene lost 4 bases, with 18 bases spanning the gap. Germline-derived CDR1 and CDR2 are SGHVS and FQNEAQ. The CDR3 is 17 amino acids.

The chain combines TRBV11-2 with TRBJ1-2, with D hard to call. V was cut by 5 bases and J by 4 bases, with 14 bases left in between. There are 14 residues in the CDR3. Germline V gene data show CDR1 as SGHAT and CDR2 as FQNNGV. CDR3 sequence: CASSPQPGSYGYTF. As DNA, the CDR3 is TGTGCCAGCAGCCCTCAACCGGGTAGCTATGGCTACACCTTC.

J is TRBJ1-3 and V is TRBV9; D ambiguous. The V gene's germline CDR1 is SGDLS and CDR2 YYNGEE. There are 15 residues in the CDR3. V was trimmed by 3 bases and J by 1 base, leaving 11 bases between them. The CDR3 DNA is TGTGCCAGCAGCGCCGCCCCGAAATCTGGAAACACCATATATTTT. It yields the protein CASSAAPKSGNTIYF.

This clone was counted once. The chain uses TRBV7-6 and TRBJ2-5; D may be TRBD1 (6 bases). The CDR3 loop spans 15 amino acids. CDR1 and CDR2 from the germline V gene are SGHVS and FNYEAQ. V was clipped by 2 bases and J by 0 bases, with 10 bases between them. CDR3 amino acids: CASSLLDSYQETQYF. CDR3 DNA: TGTGCCAGCAGCTTACTGGACAGTTACCAAGAGACCCAGTACTTC.

This clone is medium-sized by share. The chain employs TRBV27 and TRBJ1-5; possibly TRBD1 for D (6 bases). This CDR3 has 14 residues. V lost 3 bases to trimming and J lost 6 bases, with 12 bases between them. Germline CDR1 is MNHEY and CDR2 is SMNVEV (reference sequence). In DNA, the CDR3 is TGTGCCAGCAGTTTGTTAGGGGGGGGTCAGCCCCAGCATTTT. Residues: CASSLLGGGQPQHF.

V is TRBV7-6 and J is TRBJ1-1; D gene ambiguous. V was trimmed by 5 bases and J by 3 bases, leaving 10 bases between them. CDR3 length: 13 residues. CDR1 SGHVS and CDR2 FNYEAQ come from the germline V gene. This CDR3 reads CASSPLGDTEAFF. CDR3 nucleotides: TGTGCCAGCAGCCCCCTTGGGGACACTGAAGCTTTCTTT.